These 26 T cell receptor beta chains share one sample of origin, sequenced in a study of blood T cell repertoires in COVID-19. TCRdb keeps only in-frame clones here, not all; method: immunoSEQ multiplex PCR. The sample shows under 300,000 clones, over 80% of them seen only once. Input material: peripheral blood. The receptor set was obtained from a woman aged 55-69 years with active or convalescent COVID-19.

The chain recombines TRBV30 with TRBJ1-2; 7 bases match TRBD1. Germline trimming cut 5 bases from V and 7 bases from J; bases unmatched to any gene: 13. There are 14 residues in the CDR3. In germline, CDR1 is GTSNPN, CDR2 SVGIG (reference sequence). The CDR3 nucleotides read TGTGCCTGGGACCTCGGGAGGGACAGCGGTGGCTACACCTTC. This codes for CAWDLGRDSGGYTF.

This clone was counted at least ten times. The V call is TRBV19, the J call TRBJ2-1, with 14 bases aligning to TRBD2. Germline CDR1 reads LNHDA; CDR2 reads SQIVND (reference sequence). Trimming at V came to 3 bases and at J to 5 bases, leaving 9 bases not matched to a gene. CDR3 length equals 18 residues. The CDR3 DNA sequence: TGTGCCAGTAGTATCCCCCGACTAGCGGGAGGGGTCAACAATGAGCAGTTCTTC. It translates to CASSIPRLAGGVNNEQFF.

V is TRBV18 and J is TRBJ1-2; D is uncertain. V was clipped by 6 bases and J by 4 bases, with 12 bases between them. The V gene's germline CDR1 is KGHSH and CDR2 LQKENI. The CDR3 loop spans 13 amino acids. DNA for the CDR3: TGTGCCAGCTCCCCCTTTAGATTCTATGGCTACACCTTC. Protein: CASSPFRFYGYTF.

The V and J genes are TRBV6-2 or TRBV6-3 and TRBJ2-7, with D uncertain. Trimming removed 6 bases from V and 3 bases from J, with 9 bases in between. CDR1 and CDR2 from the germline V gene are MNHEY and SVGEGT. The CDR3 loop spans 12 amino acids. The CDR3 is CASSQQSYEQYV. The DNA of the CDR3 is TGTGCCAGCAGCCAACAGAGCTACGAGCAGTACGTC.

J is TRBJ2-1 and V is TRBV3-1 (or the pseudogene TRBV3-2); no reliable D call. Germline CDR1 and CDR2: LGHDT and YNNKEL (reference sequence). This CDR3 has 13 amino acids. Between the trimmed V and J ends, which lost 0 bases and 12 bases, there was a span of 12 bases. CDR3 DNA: TGTGCCAGCAGCCAAGACGTTGTAGCCCGGCAGTTCTTC. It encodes CASSQDVVARQFF.

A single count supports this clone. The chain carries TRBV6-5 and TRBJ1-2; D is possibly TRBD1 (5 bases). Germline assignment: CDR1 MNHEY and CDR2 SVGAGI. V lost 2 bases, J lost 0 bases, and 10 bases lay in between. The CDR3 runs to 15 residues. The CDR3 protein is CASSYRQRANYGYTF. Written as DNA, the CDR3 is TGTGCCAGCAGTTACAGACAGAGAGCTAACTATGGCTACACCTTC.

DNA of the CDR3: TGTGCCAGCAGATTGGGACAGCTCTATGGCTACACCTTC. Its translation is CASRLGQLYGYTF. The rearrangement uses TRBV6-5 and TRBJ1-2; TRBD1 matches 7 bases. CDR1 is MNHEY, CDR2 SVGAGI, per germline. The CDR3 contains 13 residues. V was clipped by 6 bases and J by 4 bases; unmatched bases: 5.

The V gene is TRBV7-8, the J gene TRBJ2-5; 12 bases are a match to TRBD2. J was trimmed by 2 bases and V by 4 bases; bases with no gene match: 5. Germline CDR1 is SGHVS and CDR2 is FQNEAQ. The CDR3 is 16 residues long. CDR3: CASSSTSGGPQETQYF. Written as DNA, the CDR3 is TGTGCCAGCAGCTCGACTAGCGGGGGACCACAAGAGACCCAGTACTTC.

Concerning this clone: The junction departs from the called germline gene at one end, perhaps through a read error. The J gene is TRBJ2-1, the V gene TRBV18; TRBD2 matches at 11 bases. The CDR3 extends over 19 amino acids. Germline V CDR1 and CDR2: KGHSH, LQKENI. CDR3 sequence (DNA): TGTGCCAGCTCGCCACCTCTTAGCGGGAGGGCCCCGGGGTACAATGAGCAGTTCTTC. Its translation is CASSPPLSGRAPGYNEQFF.

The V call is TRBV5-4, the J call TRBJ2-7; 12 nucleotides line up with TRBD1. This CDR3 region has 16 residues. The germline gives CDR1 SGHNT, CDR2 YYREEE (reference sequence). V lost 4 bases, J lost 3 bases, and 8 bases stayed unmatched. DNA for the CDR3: TGTGCCAGCAGCACCATGGGGACAGGGGGCATCTACGAGCAGTACGTC. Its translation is CASSTMGTGGIYEQYV.

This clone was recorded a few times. The chain's CDR3 is CASSWTGPQSGGYTF. As DNA, the CDR3 is TGCGCCAGCAGCTGGACAGGGCCCCAATCCGGTGGCTACACCTTC. The rearrangement joins TRBV5-1 to TRBJ1-2; TRBD1 aligns across 8 bases. This CDR3 has 15 residues. Losses at the gene ends were 3 bases for V and 7 bases for J; bases not matched to a gene: 11. Germline-derived CDR1 and CDR2 are SGHRS and YFSETQ.

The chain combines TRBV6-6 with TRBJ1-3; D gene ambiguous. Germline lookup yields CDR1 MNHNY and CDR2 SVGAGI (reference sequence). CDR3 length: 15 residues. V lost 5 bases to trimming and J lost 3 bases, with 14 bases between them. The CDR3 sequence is CASSTPIPGGNTIYF. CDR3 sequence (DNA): TGTGCCAGCAGTACCCCGATCCCCGGTGGAAACACCATATATTTT.

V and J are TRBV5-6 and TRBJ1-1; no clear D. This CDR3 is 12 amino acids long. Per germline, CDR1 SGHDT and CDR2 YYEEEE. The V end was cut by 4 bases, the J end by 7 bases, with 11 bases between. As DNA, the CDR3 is TGTGCCAGCAGCCCCCACGAGGGTGAAGCTTTCTTT. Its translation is CASSPHEGEAFF.

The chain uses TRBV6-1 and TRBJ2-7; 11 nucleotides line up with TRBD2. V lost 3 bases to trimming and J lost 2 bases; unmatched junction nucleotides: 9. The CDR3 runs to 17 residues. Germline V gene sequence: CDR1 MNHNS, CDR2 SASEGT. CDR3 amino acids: CASSDPGKTSGAYEQYF. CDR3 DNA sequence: TGTGCCAGCAGTGATCCGGGAAAGACTAGCGGGGCCTACGAGCAGTACTTC.

Here the CDR3 reads CASSWGTSGLYEQYV. Here the CDR3 DNA reads TGTGCCAGCAGCTGGGGGACTAGCGGGCTGTACGAGCAGTACGTC. V is TRBV11-2 and J is TRBJ2-7; 12 bases are a match to TRBD2. In germline, CDR1 is SGHAT, CDR2 FQNNGV. V lost 4 bases to trimming and J lost 4 bases; unmatched junction nucleotides: 5. CDR3 size: 15 residues.

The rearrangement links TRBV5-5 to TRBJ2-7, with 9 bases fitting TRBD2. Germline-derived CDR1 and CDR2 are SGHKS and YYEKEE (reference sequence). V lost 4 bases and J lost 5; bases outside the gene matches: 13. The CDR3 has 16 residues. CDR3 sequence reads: CASSIPTGTSWNEQYF. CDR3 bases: TGTGCCAGCAGCATACCAACCGGGACTAGCTGGAACGAGCAGTACTTC.

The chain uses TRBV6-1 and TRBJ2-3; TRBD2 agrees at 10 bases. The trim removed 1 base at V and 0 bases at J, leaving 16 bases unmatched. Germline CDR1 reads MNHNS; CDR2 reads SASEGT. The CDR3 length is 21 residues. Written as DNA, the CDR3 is TGTGCCAGCAGTGAAGACCCCCACTCCCCCGGACTAGCGGCGAGCACAGATACGCAGTATTTT. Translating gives CASSEDPHSPGLAASTDTQYF.

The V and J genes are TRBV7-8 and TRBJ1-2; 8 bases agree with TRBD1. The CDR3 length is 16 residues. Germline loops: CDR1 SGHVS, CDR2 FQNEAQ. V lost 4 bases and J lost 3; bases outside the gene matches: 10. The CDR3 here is CASSSYPRGRDYGYTF. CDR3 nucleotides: TGTGCCAGCAGCTCTTATCCCAGGGGGCGGGACTATGGCTACACCTTC.

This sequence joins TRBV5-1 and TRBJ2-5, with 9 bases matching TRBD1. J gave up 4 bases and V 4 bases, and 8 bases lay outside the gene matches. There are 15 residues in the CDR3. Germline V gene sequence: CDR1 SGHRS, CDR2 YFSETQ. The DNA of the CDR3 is TGCGCCAGCAGCATACCGGGACAGGGAGGAGAGACCCAGTACTTC. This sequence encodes CASSIPGQGGETQYF.

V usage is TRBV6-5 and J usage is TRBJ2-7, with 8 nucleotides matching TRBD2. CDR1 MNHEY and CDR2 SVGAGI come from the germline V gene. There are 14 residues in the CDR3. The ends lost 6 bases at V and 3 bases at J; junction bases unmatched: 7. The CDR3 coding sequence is TGTGCCAGCAGCTACCGGGAGGGGGACTACGAGCAGTACGTC. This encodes CASSYREGDYEQYV.

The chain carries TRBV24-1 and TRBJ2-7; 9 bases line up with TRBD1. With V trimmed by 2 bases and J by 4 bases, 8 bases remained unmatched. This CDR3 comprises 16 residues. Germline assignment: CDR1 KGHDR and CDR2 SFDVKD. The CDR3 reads CATSDSGQGRPYEQYF. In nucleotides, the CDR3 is TGTGCCACCAGTGATTCCGGACAGGGGAGGCCTTACGAGCAGTACTTC.

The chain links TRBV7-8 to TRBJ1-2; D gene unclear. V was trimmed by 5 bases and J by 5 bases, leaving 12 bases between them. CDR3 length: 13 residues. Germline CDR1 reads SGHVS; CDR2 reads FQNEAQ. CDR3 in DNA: TGTGCCAGCAGCCCTAGGACTGAGTATGGCTACACCTTC. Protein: CASSPRTEYGYTF.

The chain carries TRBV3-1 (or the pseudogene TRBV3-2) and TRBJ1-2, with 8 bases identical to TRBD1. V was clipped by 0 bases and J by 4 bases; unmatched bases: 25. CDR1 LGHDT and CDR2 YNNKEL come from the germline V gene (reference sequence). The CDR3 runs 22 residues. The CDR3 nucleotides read TGTGCCAGCAGCCAAGAGTTTCTGGTGTCAGGGGGCCTAACGGGGGCTAGCTATGGCTACACCTTC. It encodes CASSQEFLVSGGLTGASYGYTF.

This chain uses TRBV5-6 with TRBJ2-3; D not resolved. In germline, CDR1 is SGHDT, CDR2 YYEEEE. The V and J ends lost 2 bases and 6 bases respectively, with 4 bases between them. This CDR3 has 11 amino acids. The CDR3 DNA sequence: TGTGCCAGCAGCTTTCAGGATACGCAGTATTTT. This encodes CASSFQDTQYF.

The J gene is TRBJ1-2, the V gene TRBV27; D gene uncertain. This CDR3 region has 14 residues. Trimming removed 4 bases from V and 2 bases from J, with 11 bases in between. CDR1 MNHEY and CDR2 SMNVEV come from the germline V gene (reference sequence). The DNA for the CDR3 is TGTGCCAGCAGTTCTGCGGATTCCAACTATGGCTACACCTTC. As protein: CASSSADSNYGYTF.

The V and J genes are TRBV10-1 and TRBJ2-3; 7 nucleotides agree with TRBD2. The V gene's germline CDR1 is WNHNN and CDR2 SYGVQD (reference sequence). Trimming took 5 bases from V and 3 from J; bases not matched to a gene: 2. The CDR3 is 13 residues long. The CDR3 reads CASSMGGTDTQYF. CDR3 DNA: TGCGCCAGCAGTATGGGAGGGACAGATACGCAGTATTTT.